These 23 T cell receptor beta chains originate from one sample sequenced in a study of T cells in Graves' hyperthyroidism and ophthalmopathy. Using RNA transcripts as the source, TCR beta CDR3 regions were amplified. A set of HTBI primers served as the primers for a first-round RT-PCR of the TCR CDR3. TCRdb redid the calling of the multiplex PCR reads with MiXCR, one entry per CDR3 protein. The sample holds about 420,000 distinct CDR3 sequences, roughly 15% seen once. The sample was blood. Every receptor here comes from a woman in her late teens or twenties with Graves' hyperthyroidism.

This clonotype was seen at least ten times. This chain joins TRBV20-1 and TRBJ2-3; TRBD2 matches at 10 bases. The CDR3 is 15 amino acids. The junction had 3 bases not matched to a gene; V was cut back by 1 base and J by 2 bases. The germline gives CDR1 DFQATT, CDR2 SNEGSKA (reference sequence). The CDR3 coding sequence is TGCAGTGCTAGAGGGACTAGCGGAATCACAGATACGCAGTATTTT. Protein: CSARGTSGITDTQYF.

This clonotype was counted only a few times. The V and J genes are TRBV5-1 and TRBJ2-1; 9 positions agree with TRBD2. Trimming removed 1 base from V and 15 bases from J; junction bases left unmatched: 11. This CDR3 region has 14 residues. CDR1 is SGHRS, CDR2 YFSETQ, per germline. In DNA form, the CDR3 reads TGCGCCAGCAGCTTGATAGCGGGAGATGACTACTGGTTCTTC. This codes for CASSLIAGDDYWFF.

This clonotype has ten or more counts. The gene calls are TRBV30 and TRBJ1-1; 7 bases fit TRBD1. The V segment lost 0 bases and the J segment 3 bases; nucleotides outside the gene matches: 10. Per germline, CDR1 GTSNPN and CDR2 SVGIG (reference sequence). The CDR3 is made up of 16 amino acids. The CDR3, as DNA: TGTGCCTGGAGTGTCTGGACAGGAGTGACGGACACTGAAGCTTTCTTT. Its protein product is CAWSVWTGVTDTEAFF.

This clonotype was detected many times. The chain employs TRBV20-1 and TRBJ2-1; 7 positions agree with TRBD2. This CDR3 region has 18 residues. Germline CDR1 is DFQATT and CDR2 is SNEGSKA (reference sequence). J was trimmed by 3 bases and V by 1 base; bases with no gene match: 15. The CDR3 DNA is TGCAGTGCTAGAGGATCCCTTGGCGGGGGACCCGACTACAATGAGCAGTTCTTC. Translating it yields CSARGSLGGGPDYNEQFF.

This clonotype was picked up many times. The genes are TRBV20-1 and TRBJ2-2; 7 bases match TRBD2. This CDR3 is 15 amino acids long. The germline V gene has CDR1 DFQATT and CDR2 SNEGSKA (reference sequence). Unmatched junction bases numbered 7, after V lost 3 bases and J lost 3 bases. The CDR3 bases are TGCAGTGCTAGTGAGGCGGGAGCGGACACCGGGGAGCTGTTTTTT. It encodes CSASEAGADTGELFF.

This chain uses TRBV29-1 with TRBJ1-2; the D gene is possibly TRBD1 (6 bases). Between the trimmed V and J ends, which lost 0 bases and 4 bases, there was a span of 12 bases. This CDR3 is 14 amino acids long. Germline CDR1 is SQVTM and CDR2 is ANQGSEA. This CDR3 reads CSVEDRGGFYGYTF. Here the CDR3 DNA reads TGCAGCGTTGAAGATCGGGGGGGCTTCTATGGCTACACCTTC.

This clonotype was found a few times. The CDR3 region has the DNA TGTGCCAGCAGCCAAGACGGGACCCTGAACACTGAAGCTTTCTTT. It specifies CASSQDGTLNTEAFF. The chain joins TRBV4-2 to TRBJ1-1, with D perhaps matching TRBD1 (5 bases). The CDR3 contains 15 residues. V was pared by 0 bases and J by 0 bases, with 8 bases between. Per germline, CDR1 LGHNA and CDR2 YNFKEQ.

This clonotype was detected only a few times. At one end the junction does not follow the germline gene, possibly because of a read error. V gene TRBV7-7 combines with J gene TRBJ2-7, with D possibly called TRBD1 or TRBD2 (6 bases each). There are 15 residues in the CDR3. Germline-derived CDR1 and CDR2 are SSHAT and FNYEAQ (reference sequence). The CDR3 sequence: CASSSACTGRYEQYF. CDR3 sequence (DNA): TGTGCTAGCAGCTCGGCTTGTACAGGGAGGTACGAGCAGTACTTC. The variable domain in full, with the rest retrieved from reference TRBV7-7 and TRBJ2-7, is GAGVSQSPRYKVTKRGQDVTLRCDPISSHATLYWYQQALGQGPEFLTYFNYEAQPDKSGLPSDRFSAERPEGSISTLTIQRTEQRDSAMYRCASSSACTGRYEQYFGPGTRLTVT.

The J gene is TRBJ2-1, the V gene TRBV3-1; D unresolved. Judging by the DNA end, TRBJ2-7 fits better; the J call may be wrong. Germline values: CDR1 LGHDT, CDR2 YNNKEL (reference sequence). There are 11 residues in the CDR3. The CDR3 loop is CASRRNNEQYF. The CDR3 DNA is TGTGCCAGCAGGCGCAACAATGAGCAGTACTTC.

This chain connects TRBV10-3 to TRBJ1-4, with unresolved D. V shed 2 bases and J shed 8 bases, with 9 bases lying between them. The V gene's germline CDR1 is ENHRY and CDR2 SYGVKD. This CDR3 region has 13 residues. DNA for the CDR3: TGTGCCATCAGTGAGGCCCTAGGGGAAAAACTGTTTTTT. Residues: CAISEALGEKLFF.

V usage is TRBV4-1 and J usage is TRBJ1-2; 11 nucleotides match TRBD1. The V gene end was trimmed by 0 bases and the J gene end by 4 bases; junction bases not matched to a gene: 1. CDR1 is MGHRA and CDR2 is YSYEKL in the germline V gene. The CDR3 has 15 residues. CDR3 in DNA: TGCGCCAGCAGCCAAGATGGGACAGGGGGCTATGGCTACACCTTC. This encodes CASSQDGTGGYGYTF.

This clonotype was picked up a small number of times. Written as DNA, the CDR3 is TGTGCCAGCAGTTACAGGCCGGGACTAGATCATGAGCAGTTCTTC. It is translated as CASSYRPGLDHEQFF. The chain links TRBV6-5 to TRBJ2-1; 8 positions match TRBD2. Germline trimming cut 2 bases from V and 8 bases from J; bases unmatched to any gene: 8. The CDR3 loop spans 15 amino acids. Germline assignment: CDR1 MNHEY and CDR2 SVGAGI.

This clonotype was seen repeatedly, ten times or more. The chain links TRBV12-3 or TRBV12-4 to TRBJ1-5; D not certain. The V end was cut by 4 bases, the J end by 5 bases, with 15 bases between. The CDR3 sequence is 15 residues long. CDR3 residues: CASSSPRSSHQPQHF. DNA for the CDR3: TGTGCCAGCAGTTCCCCCAGGTCCTCCCATCAGCCCCAGCATTTT.

The J gene is TRBJ1-2, the V gene TRBV27, with 12 nucleotides matching TRBD1. CDR1 is MNHEY and CDR2 is SMNVEV in the germline V gene (reference sequence). The junction had 5 bases not matched to a gene; V was cut back by 7 bases and J by 8 bases. The CDR3 runs to 13 residues. CDR3 region: CASTGQGAGGYTF. For the CDR3, the DNA is TGTGCCAGCACGGGACAGGGGGCGGGGGGCTACACCTTC.

The sample holds many counts of this clonotype. The CDR3 DNA sequence: TGTGCCAGCTCACCGACGGGCGCCAATAATTCACCCCTCCACTTT. This encodes CASSPTGANNSPLHF. The chain carries TRBV18 and TRBJ1-6; D is ambiguous. This CDR3 is 15 amino acids long. Germline V gene data show CDR1 as KGHSH and CDR2 as LQKENI. Trimming pared 3 bases from V and 5 bases from J, leaving 11 bases between.

This chain links TRBV7-2 with TRBJ2-1; 16 nucleotides line up with TRBD2. The CDR3 is made up of 16 amino acids. V gave up 4 bases and J gave up 9 bases; unmatched junction bases: 6. Germline V CDR1 and CDR2: SGHTA, FQGNSA. This CDR3 is CASSSGTSGRVGEQFF. The CDR3, as DNA: TGTGCCAGCAGCTCCGGGACTAGCGGGAGGGTAGGTGAGCAGTTCTTC.

This clonotype was counted ten times or more. The V and J genes are TRBV15 and TRBJ1-2; D is perhaps TRBD1 (5 bases). The CDR3 covers 16 residues. Germline lookup yields CDR1 LNHNV and CDR2 YYDKDF (reference sequence). The germline V and J ends were trimmed by 0 bases and 4 bases, with 15 bases remaining between them. The CDR3 DNA sequence: TGTGCCACCAGCAGAGATGCTCAGGGAGTGACCTATGGCTACACCTTC. Translation: CATSRDAQGVTYGYTF.

At least ten counts were recorded for this clonotype. The chain has TRBV28 and TRBJ2-5; TRBD2 matches 7 bases. The length of the CDR3 is 12 residues. Germline-derived CDR1 and CDR2 are MDHEN and SYDVKM. V was clipped by 4 bases and J by 4 bases; unmatched bases: 0. The CDR3 nucleotides are TGTGCCAGCAGTTCGGGAGGAGAGACCCAGTACTTC. It is translated as CASSSGGETQYF.

The sample holds a few counts of this clonotype. The chain links TRBV4-1 to TRBJ2-1; perhaps D is TRBD1 or TRBD2 (6 bases each). Trimming removed 4 bases at V and 5 bases at J, with 21 bases between. Germline CDR1 is MGHRA and CDR2 is YSYEKL. This CDR3 has 17 amino acids. The CDR3 loop is CASSLVQGGLLNNEQFF. DNA for the CDR3: TGCGCCAGCAGCCTCGTACAAGGGGGACTCCTTAACAATGAGCAGTTCTTC.

The rearrangement uses TRBV15 and TRBJ2-4; tentatively, D is TRBD1 or TRBD2 (5 bases each). Germline V lookup: CDR1 LNHNV, CDR2 YYDKDF (reference sequence). The CDR3 extends over 14 amino acids. V was trimmed by 0 bases and J by 8 bases, leaving 11 bases between them. Written as DNA, the CDR3 is TGTGCCACCAGCAGAGATACGGGACCGTACATTCAGTACTTC. Translation gives CATSRDTGPYIQYF.

This clonotype was observed a handful of times. The chain couples TRBV6-1 to TRBJ1-3; possibly TRBD1 for D (6 bases). The CDR3 is 11 residues long. Germline values: CDR1 MNHNS, CDR2 SASEGT. Trimming shortened V by 7 bases and J by 8 bases, and 9 bases separated the two germline ends. CDR3 DNA: TGTGCCAGCACCCAGGGGTACACCATATATTTT. Translation: CASTQGYTIYF.

This clonotype was recorded many times. V and J are TRBV28 and TRBJ2-5, with unresolved D. V was clipped by 6 bases and J by 0 bases, with 17 bases between them. Germline-derived CDR1 and CDR2 are MDHEN and SYDVKM. The CDR3 runs 16 residues. CDR3 protein: CASRVSIFRDQETQYF. The CDR3, as DNA: TGTGCCAGCAGGGTCTCAATATTCCGGGACCAAGAGACCCAGTACTTC.

The chain uses TRBV18 and TRBJ2-2, with 8 bases lining up with TRBD1. The J segment lost 12 bases and the V segment lost 2 bases, leaving 14 bases of the junction unmatched. Per germline, CDR1 KGHSH and CDR2 LQKENI. The CDR3 is 16 amino acids. The CDR3 region is CASSPSVQGAGAQLFF. CDR3 sequence (DNA): TGTGCCAGCTCACCATCCGTCCAGGGGGCCGGGGCCCAGCTGTTTTTT.